Following are 18 T cell receptor beta chains from one sample sequenced in a study of chemoradiotherapy in HPV16-positive cancers. Produced via immunoSEQ multiplex PCR; TCRdb's table is partial and in-frame only. Of 650 to 800 clones listed, around 21% are singletons. This specimen was acquired from a patient who underwent chemoradiotherapy. These TCRs come from a human donor with HPV-associated anogenital cancer.

V gene TRBV20-1 combines with J gene TRBJ1-2; TRBD1 is a possible D gene (5 bases). Germline-derived CDR1 and CDR2 are DFQATT and SNEGSKA (reference sequence). The CDR3 has 11 amino acids. The V end was cut by 5 bases, the J end by 7 bases, with 11 bases between. CDR3 loop: CSARMGGGYTF. CDR3 sequence (DNA): TGCAGTGCTCGGATGGGGGGTGGCTACACCTTC.

CDR3 nucleotide sequence: TGCAGTGCTGGGGGGGTATACGAGCAGTACTTC. This gives the protein CSAGGVYEQYF. The chain combines TRBV20-1 with TRBJ2-7; 7 bases map to TRBD2. CDR3 size: 11 residues. Per the germline V gene, CDR1 is DFQATT and CDR2 is SNEGSKA (reference sequence). J gave up 4 bases and V 5 bases, and 2 bases lay outside the gene matches.

This clone was counted between two and nine times. This chain links TRBV29-1 with TRBJ2-1; tentative D call: TRBD2 (6 bases). The CDR3 consists of 13 residues. Germline CDR1 reads SQVTM; CDR2 reads ANQGSEA. V lost 8 bases, J lost 5 bases, and 16 bases lay in between. The CDR3 is CSPLTSGDNEQFF. Here the CDR3 DNA reads TGCAGCCCCTTGACTAGTGGGGACAATGAGCAGTTCTTC.

This clone was counted between two and nine times. For the CDR3, the DNA is TGCAGTGCTGCCCGTACCTACGAGCAGTACTTC. Protein sequence: CSAARTYEQYF. The chain couples TRBV20-1 to TRBJ2-7, with D unclear. This CDR3 spans 11 amino acids. Germline CDR1 and CDR2: DFQATT and SNEGSKA (reference sequence). V dropped 5 bases and J dropped 2 bases, with 7 bases sitting between them.

The genes are TRBV7-2 and TRBJ1-2, with 8 bases matching TRBD1. Germline values: CDR1 SGHTA, CDR2 FQGNSA. The CDR3 runs to 13 residues. V trimming: 5 bases; J trimming: 4 bases; junction bases outside the gene matches: 3. CDR3 DNA: TGTGCCAGCAGCGTACAGGGGGGCTATGGCTACACCTTC. Protein: CASSVQGGYGYTF.

The V call is TRBV5-1, the J call TRBJ2-2; weak D call: TRBD1 (6 bases). Germline lookup yields CDR1 SGHRS and CDR2 YFSETQ. V lost 1 base, J lost 7 bases, and 11 bases lay in between. This CDR3 has 14 amino acids. The CDR3 sequence: CASSLKAGVGELFF. For the CDR3, the DNA is TGCGCCAGCAGCTTGAAGGCAGGGGTCGGGGAGCTGTTTTTT.

This clone has more than one count but fewer than ten. The V call is TRBV6-5, the J call TRBJ1-1, with 9 bases lining up with TRBD1. J lost 7 bases, V lost 7 bases, and 10 bases had no gene match. This CDR3 contains 14 residues. CDR1 is MNHEY, CDR2 SVGAGI, per germline. As DNA, the CDR3 is TGTGCCAGCAATATTCTGGGACAGGGACATGAAGCTTTCTTT. Its protein is CASNILGQGHEAFF.

This chain uses TRBV11-2 with TRBJ2-1, with 9 bases identical to TRBD2. This CDR3 comprises 15 residues. Germline V CDR1 and CDR2: SGHAT, FQNNGV. V lost 4 bases and J lost 7; bases outside the gene matches: 8. CDR3 DNA sequence: TGTGCCAGCAGCTGGAGTAGCGGGAGCCGTAATGAGCAGTTCTTC. Amino acid sequence: CASSWSSGSRNEQFF. The whole variable domain, remainder taken from reference TRBV11-2 and TRBJ2-1, is EAGVAQSPRYKIIEKRQSVAFWCNPISGHATLYWYQQILGQGPKLLIQFQNNGVVDDSQLPKDRFSAERLKGVDSTLKIQPAKLEDSAVYLCASSWSSGSRNEQFFGPGTRLTVL.

There are a few counts of this clone. This chain joins TRBV9 and TRBJ2-5, with D tentatively TRBD2 (5 bases). The germline gives CDR1 SGDLS, CDR2 YYNGEE. V lost 3 bases and J lost 1, with 10 bases in between. CDR3 length: 14 amino acids. For the CDR3, the DNA is TGTGCCAGCAGCGGAGGACTGGGCCAAGAGACCCAGTACTTC. It encodes CASSGGLGQETQYF.

The J gene is TRBJ2-7, the V gene TRBV11-2; possibly TRBD2 for D (6 bases). This CDR3 comprises 15 residues. The ends were cut back, 3 bases at V and 3 bases at J, with 15 bases in the middle. CDR1 is SGHAT, CDR2 FQNNGV, per germline. The DNA for the CDR3 is TGTGCCAGCAGCTTCGAACTAGCCCCCGACTACGAGCAGTACTTC. Protein product: CASSFELAPDYEQYF.

This clone turned up a few times. This rearrangement joins TRBV29-1 to TRBJ2-7, with 7 bases fitting TRBD1. Unmatched junction bases numbered 20, after V lost 3 bases and J lost 3 bases. The CDR3 sequence is 18 residues long. The V gene's germline CDR1 is SQVTM and CDR2 ANQGSEA. The CDR3 loop reads CSVETGPAINPPYYEQYF. Written as DNA, the CDR3 is TGCAGCGTTGAGACAGGGCCCGCTATCAACCCTCCCTACTACGAGCAGTACTTC.

This clone showed up just a few times. The chain carries TRBV7-2 and TRBJ2-7, with TRBD1 matching 7 bases. Germline CDR1 SGHTA, CDR2 FQGNSA. The CDR3 is made up of 14 amino acids. The V and J ends lost 1 base and 7 bases, in that order; junction bases with no gene match: 7. Here the CDR3 DNA reads TGTGCCAGCAGCTTAGAGAACAGGGGATGGGAGCAGTACTTC. Encoded protein: CASSLENRGWEQYF.

In DNA form, the CDR3 reads TGTGCCAGCAGCGTAGAGGACAGCTACAATGAGCAGTTCTTC. Residues: CASSVEDSYNEQFF. This chain connects TRBV9 to TRBJ2-1, with a tentative D call TRBD1 (6 bases). V lost 0 bases, J lost 3 bases, and 7 bases lay in between. In germline, CDR1 is SGDLS, CDR2 YYNGEE. CDR3 length: 14 amino acids.

CDR3 nucleotide sequence: TGTGCCAGCAGCGGACTAGCGGGAACCTACAATGAGCAGTTCTTC. It yields the protein CASSGLAGTYNEQFF. This chain joins TRBV25-1 and TRBJ2-1; TRBD2 matches at 12 bases. J was trimmed by 2 bases and V by 6 bases; bases with no gene match: 2. CDR1 and CDR2 (germline): MGHDK, SYGVNS. The CDR3 sequence is 15 residues long.

A few counts support this clone. V gene TRBV29-1 combines with J gene TRBJ1-1; 10 bases align to TRBD1. J lost 3 bases, V lost 4 bases, and 8 bases had no gene match. The V gene's germline CDR1 is SQVTM and CDR2 ANQGSEA. The CDR3 covers 15 residues. The CDR3 reads CSVGVIGQGDTEAFF. In DNA, the CDR3 is TGCAGCGTTGGGGTAATAGGACAGGGGGACACTGAAGCTTTCTTT.

Written as DNA, the CDR3 is TGTGCCAGCAGTGGAGTCTCCAAGGACAGGGGCCACGAGCAGTACTTC. Translating it yields CASSGVSKDRGHEQYF. The chain joins TRBV25-1 to TRBJ2-7, with TRBD1 matching over 9 bases. Unmatched junction bases numbered 12, after V lost 4 bases and J lost 5 bases. Germline loops: CDR1 MGHDK, CDR2 SYGVNS. The CDR3 covers 16 residues.

The chain couples TRBV4-1 to TRBJ2-1; 8 bases are shared with TRBD2. Germline CDR1 MGHRA, CDR2 YSYEKL. The V and J ends lost 5 bases and 11 bases, in that order; junction bases with no gene match: 20. CDR3 length equals 17 residues. Here the CDR3 reads CASSEGWAGGPGVKQFF. CDR3 nucleotides: TGCGCCAGCAGCGAAGGCTGGGCGGGAGGCCCGGGGGTTAAGCAGTTCTTC.

The chain combines TRBV27 with TRBJ1-1; D remains unclear. CDR1 MNHEY and CDR2 SMNVEV come from the germline V gene (reference sequence). The CDR3 is 13 amino acids. The V gene lost 4 bases and the J gene lost 3 bases, with 9 bases spanning the gap. CDR3 loop: CASSWSDYTEAFF. The CDR3 DNA is TGTGCCAGCAGTTGGTCGGATTACACTGAAGCTTTCTTT.